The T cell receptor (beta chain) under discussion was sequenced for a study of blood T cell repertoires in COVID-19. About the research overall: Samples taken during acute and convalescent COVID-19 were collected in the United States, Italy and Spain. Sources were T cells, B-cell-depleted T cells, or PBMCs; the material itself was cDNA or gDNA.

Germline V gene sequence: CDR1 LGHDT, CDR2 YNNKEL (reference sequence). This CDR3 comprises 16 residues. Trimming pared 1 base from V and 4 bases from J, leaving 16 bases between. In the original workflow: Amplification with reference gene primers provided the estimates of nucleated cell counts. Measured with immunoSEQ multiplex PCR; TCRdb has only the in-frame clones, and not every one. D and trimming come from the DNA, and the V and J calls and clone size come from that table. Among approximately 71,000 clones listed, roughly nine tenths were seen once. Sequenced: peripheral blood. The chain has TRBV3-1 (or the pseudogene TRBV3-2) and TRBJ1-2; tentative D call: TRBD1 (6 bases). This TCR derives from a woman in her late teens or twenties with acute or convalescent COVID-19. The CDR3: CASSQGGGGTRYGYTF. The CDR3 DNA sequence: TGTGCCAGCAGCCAAGGGGGTGGGGGCACCCGCTATGGCTACACCTTC.